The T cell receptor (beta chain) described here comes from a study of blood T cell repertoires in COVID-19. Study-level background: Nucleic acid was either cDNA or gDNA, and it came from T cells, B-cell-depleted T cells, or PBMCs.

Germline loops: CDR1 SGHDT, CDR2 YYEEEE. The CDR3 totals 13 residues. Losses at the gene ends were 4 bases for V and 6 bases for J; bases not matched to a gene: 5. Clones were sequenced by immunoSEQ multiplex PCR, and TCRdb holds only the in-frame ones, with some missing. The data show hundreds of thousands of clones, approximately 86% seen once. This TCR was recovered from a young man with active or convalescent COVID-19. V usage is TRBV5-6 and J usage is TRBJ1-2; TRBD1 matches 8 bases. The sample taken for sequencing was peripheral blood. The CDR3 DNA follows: TGTGCCAGCAGCGGGGACAGGATCCATGGCTACACCTTC. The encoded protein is CASSGDRIHGYTF.